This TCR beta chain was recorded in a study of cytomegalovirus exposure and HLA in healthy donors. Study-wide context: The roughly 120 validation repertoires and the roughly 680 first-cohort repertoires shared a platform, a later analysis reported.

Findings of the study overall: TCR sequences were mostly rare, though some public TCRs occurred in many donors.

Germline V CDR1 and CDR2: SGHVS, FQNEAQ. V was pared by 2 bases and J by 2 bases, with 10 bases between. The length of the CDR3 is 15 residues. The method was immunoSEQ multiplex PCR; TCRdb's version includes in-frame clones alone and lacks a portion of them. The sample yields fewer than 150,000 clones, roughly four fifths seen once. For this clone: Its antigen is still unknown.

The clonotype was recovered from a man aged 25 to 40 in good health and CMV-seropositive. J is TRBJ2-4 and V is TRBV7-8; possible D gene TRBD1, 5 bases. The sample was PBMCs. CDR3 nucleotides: TGTGCCAGCAGCTTATCAGGGTGGTCCAAAAACATTCAGTACTTC. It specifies CASSLSGWSKNIQYF.